This T cell receptor (beta chain) was sequenced during a study of cytomegalovirus exposure and HLA in healthy donors. Whole-study findings and limits: It emerged from a later analysis that several of the most significant clusters appeared to be linked to common viral pathogens. As confirmed in vitro, three CMV-associated chains were specific for CMV antigens. Later examination showed HLA-associated TCR beta chains had greater clonal expansion than equally common others. The majority of CMV-associated TCR beta chains were reported as apparently HLA-restricted in a later analysis.

PCR used 60 Vbeta primers and 13 Jbeta primers. Assay used: immunoSEQ multiplex PCR; TCRdb lists only in-frame clones, some missing. The sample lists some 120,000 clones, 70% to 80% occurring once. The germline CDR1 and CDR2 sequences are LGHNA and YNFKEQ. The CDR3 has 16 amino acids. The junction had 5 bases not matched to a gene; V was cut back by 0 bases and J by 4 bases. For this clone: Its antigen remains unidentified.

This sequence joins TRBV4-2 and TRBJ2-3, with TRBD2 identical over 9 bases. The sample was PBMCs. The clonotype originates from a man aged 25 to 40 in good health and CMV-seropositive. The CDR3 DNA sequence: TGTGCCAGCAGCCAAGAGAATAGCGGGGGCCCAGATACGCAGTATTTT. Translation: CASSQENSGGPDTQYF.